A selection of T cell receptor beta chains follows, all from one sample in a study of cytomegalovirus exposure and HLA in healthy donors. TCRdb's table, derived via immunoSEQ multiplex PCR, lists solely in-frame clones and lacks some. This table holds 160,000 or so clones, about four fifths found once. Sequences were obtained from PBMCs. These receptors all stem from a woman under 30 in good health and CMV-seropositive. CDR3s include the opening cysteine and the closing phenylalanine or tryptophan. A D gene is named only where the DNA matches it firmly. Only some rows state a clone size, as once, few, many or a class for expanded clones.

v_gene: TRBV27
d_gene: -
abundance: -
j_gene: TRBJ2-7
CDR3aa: CASSLSAAVYEQYF
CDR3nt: TGTGCCAGCAGTTTATCGGCAGCGGTCTACGAGCAGTACTTC

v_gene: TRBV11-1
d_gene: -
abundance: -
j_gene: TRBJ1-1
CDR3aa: CASSLGAVNTEAFF
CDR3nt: TGTGCCAGCAGTTTGGGGGCGGTGAACACTGAAGCTTTCTTT

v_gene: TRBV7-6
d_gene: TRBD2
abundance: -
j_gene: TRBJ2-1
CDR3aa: CASSPSQRGAGGQFF
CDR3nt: TGTGCCAGCAGCCCCAGTCAGCGGGGGGCTGGGGGGCAGTTCTTC

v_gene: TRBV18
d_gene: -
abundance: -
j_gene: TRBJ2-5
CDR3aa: CASSPPNGGIQETQYF
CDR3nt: TGTGCCAGCTCACCACCCAATGGAGGGATCCAAGAGACCCAGTACTTC

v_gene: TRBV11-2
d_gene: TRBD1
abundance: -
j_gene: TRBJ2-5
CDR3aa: CASSVRTGPGTQYF
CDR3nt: TGTGCCAGCAGCGTACGGACAGGGCCGGGGACCCAGTACTTC

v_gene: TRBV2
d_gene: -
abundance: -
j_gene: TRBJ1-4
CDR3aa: CASSNRSLLSSTNEKLFF
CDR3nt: TGTGCCAGCAGTAATCGGTCTCTATTAAGCTCAACTAATGAAAAACTGTTTTTT

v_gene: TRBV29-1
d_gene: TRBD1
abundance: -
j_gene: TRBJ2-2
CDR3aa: CSADRGNTGELFF
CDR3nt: TGCAGCGCGGACAGGGGGAACACCGGGGAGCTGTTTTTT

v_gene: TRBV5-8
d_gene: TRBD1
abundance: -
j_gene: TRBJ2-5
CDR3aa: CASSQGLQGNNQETQYF
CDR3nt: TGTGCCAGCAGCCAAGGCCTACAGGGGAACAACCAAGAGACCCAGTACTTC

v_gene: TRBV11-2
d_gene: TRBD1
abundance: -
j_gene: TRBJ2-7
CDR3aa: CASSKQGYSYEQYF
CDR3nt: TGTGCCAGCAGCAAACAGGGGTACTCCTACGAGCAGTACTTC

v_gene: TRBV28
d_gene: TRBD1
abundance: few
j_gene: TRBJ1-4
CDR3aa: CASSSTDRGVANEKLFF
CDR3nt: TGTGCCAGCAGTTCAACAGACAGGGGTGTAGCTAATGAAAAACTGTTTTTT

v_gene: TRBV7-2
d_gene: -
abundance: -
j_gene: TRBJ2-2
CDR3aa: CASSPNWRAETGELFF
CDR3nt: TGTGCCAGCAGTCCCAATTGGAGGGCGGAAACCGGGGAGCTGTTTTTT

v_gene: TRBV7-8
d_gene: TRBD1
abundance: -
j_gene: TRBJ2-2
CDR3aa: CASSRQGVGTGELFF
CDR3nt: TGTGCCAGCAGCAGACAGGGGGTCGGCACCGGGGAGCTGTTTTTT

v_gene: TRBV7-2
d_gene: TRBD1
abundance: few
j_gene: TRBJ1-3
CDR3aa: CASSLIIGRLDRSMNTIYF
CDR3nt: TGTGCCAGCAGCTTAATAATCGGTCGTTTGGACAGGTCTATGAACACCATATATTTT

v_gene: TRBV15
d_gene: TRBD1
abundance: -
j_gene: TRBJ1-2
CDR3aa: CATRGSRGPLDYGYTF
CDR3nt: TGTGCCACCAGGGGGAGCAGGGGGCCCTTGGACTATGGCTACACCTTC

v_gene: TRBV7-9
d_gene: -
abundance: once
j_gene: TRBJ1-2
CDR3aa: CASSLDAGGFGYTF
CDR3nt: TGTGCCAGCAGCTTAGACGCGGGGGGGTTTGGCTACACCTTC

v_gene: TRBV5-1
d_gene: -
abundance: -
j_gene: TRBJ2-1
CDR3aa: CASSYQGTYNEQFF
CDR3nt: TGCGCCAGCAGCTATCAGGGGACCTACAATGAGCAGTTCTTC

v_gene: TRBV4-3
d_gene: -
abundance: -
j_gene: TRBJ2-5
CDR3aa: CASSQSSSHQETQYF
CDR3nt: TGCGCCAGCAGCCAAAGCTCTTCGCACCAAGAGACCCAGTACTTC

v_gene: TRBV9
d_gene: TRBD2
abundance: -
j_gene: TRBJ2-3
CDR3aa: CASSTGDSGGFGDTQYF
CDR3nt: TGTGCCAGCAGCACGGGGGATAGCGGGGGTTTCGGGGATACGCAGTATTTT

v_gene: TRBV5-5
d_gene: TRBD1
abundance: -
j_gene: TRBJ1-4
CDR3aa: CASSWTGSGEKLFF
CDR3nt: TGTGCCAGCAGCTGGACAGGGTCGGGTGAAAAACTGTTTTTT

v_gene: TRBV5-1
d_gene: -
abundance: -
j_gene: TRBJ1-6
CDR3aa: CASSLSKDSPLHF
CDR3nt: TGCGCCAGCAGCCTATCTAAAGATTCACCCCTCCACTTT